The rows below give T cell receptor beta chains drawn from one sample of a study of response to subunit inactivated influenza vaccine. TCRdb itself ran the RT-PCR reads through MiXCR, one entry per CDR3 protein. The sample has roughly 650,000 distinct CDR3 sequences, 15% to 17% seen once. The sequencing used PBMCs from blood, collected less than 13 days after vaccination. These receptors all come from a man between 45 and 60 years old who received an inactivated influenza vaccine. The CDR3 runs from the conserved cysteine through the conserved F or W. The order of the fields is clone size, D gene, J gene, V gene, CDR3 DNA, CDR3 protein. A D gene is named only where the DNA matches it firmly. Only part of the rows carry a size: once, few, many, or a class if the clone is expanded.

>few|.|TRBJ1-6|TRBV6-5
TGTGCCAGCAGTATTCGAGGAGGACATTCACCCCTCCACTTT
CASSIRGGHSPLHF
>few|.|TRBJ2-7|TRBV12-3/TRBV12-4
TGTGCCAGCAGTCTCACTTCAGGGGTTGGCGAGCAGTACTTC
CASSLTSGVGEQYF
>.|TRBD2|TRBJ2-1|TRBV7-8
TGTGCCAGCAGCCCCCGTAGGGTAGCGGGACCTTACAATGAGCAGTTCTTC
CASSPRRVAGPYNEQFF
>few|.|TRBJ1-1|TRBV29-1
TGCAGCGTTGAAGTTCCCGGGCTGAACACTGAAGCTTTCTTT
CSVEVPGLNTEAFF
>many|TRBD2|TRBJ2-1|TRBV4-3
TGCGCCAGCAGCCAAGATACAAGTCGCGGGAGGGAGGTTGAGCAGTTCTTC
CASSQDTSRGREVEQFF
>few|.|TRBJ2-7|TRBV10-3
TGTGCCATCAGTGAGCCTAATCGGGCTCACTACGAGCAGTACTTC
CAISEPNRAHYEQYF
>many|.|TRBJ2-2|TRBV7-2
TGTGCCAGCAGCTTAGTCACCACCGGGGAGCTGTTTTTT
CASSLVTTGELFF
>few|.|TRBJ2-3|TRBV6-2/TRBV6-3
TGTGCCAGCAGTTACTCCCCGCCCGGATTGACTAGCACAGATACGCAGTATTTT
CASSYSPPGLTSTDTQYF
>few|TRBD1|TRBJ1-5|TRBV24-1
TGTGCCACCCTGGCAGGGGGCGAAGGCAATCAGCCCCAGCATTTT
CATLAGGEGNQPQHF
>.|TRBD1|TRBJ2-5|TRBV29-1
TGCAGCGTGAACTCGGACAGGTCCGAGACCCAGTACTTC
CSVNSDRSETQYF
>.|.|TRBJ1-1|TRBV5-1
TGCGCCAGCACCAAGGCAGGGATGAACACTGAAGCTTTCTTT
CASTKAGMNTEAFF
>many|TRBD2|TRBJ2-5|TRBV29-1
TGCAGCGTTGGAGAAGCGGGAGGGCCGCAGTACTTC
CSVGEAGGPQYF
>.|.|TRBJ2-7|TRBV20-1
TGCAGTGCTAGGGAATCGGCGGTCGAGCAGTACTTC
CSARESAVEQYF
>.|TRBD1|TRBJ1-2|TRBV7-9
TGTGCCAGCAGCACCGACAGGGTCGGTGGCTACACCTTC
CASSTDRVGGYTF
>few|.|TRBJ1-6|TRBV7-9
TGTGCCAGCAGCCTTAAGACGGATTCACCCCTCCACTTT
CASSLKTDSPLHF
>.|TRBD2|TRBJ2-5|TRBV10-3
TGTGCCATCAGTGAGTCGAGTCCCAGCGGGAGGGCATTGAAGACCCAGTACTTC
CAISESSPSGRALKTQYF